The TCR beta chain described here comes from a study of T-cell reconstitution after alpha-beta-depleted transplantation in children. The germline V gene encodes CDR1 SGHAT and CDR2 FQNNGV. The CDR3 is made up of 20 amino acids. The junction had 14 bases not matched to a gene; V was cut back by 5 bases and J by 0 bases. This clonotype has more than one count but fewer than ten. The target antigen is unknown. Molecular barcoding with unique molecular identifiers was used for the TCRbeta library. TCRdb reanalysed the PCR reads using MiXCR and keeps one entry per CDR3 protein. Among about 590,000 distinct CDR3 sequences listed, 10% to 15% were seen once. Points from the study as a whole: One year post-transplant, T-cell counts and diversity were largely derived from T cells produced anew. Several hundred expanded graft clones reportedly gave rise to the alpha-beta T cells present about two months after transplant. At day 60, the high TCRbeta diversity found in some patients originated from recipient T cells and thymic progenitors that had survived.

The receptor's source is a male patient younger than 18 who had a stem cell transplant for acute myeloid leukemia, so the T cells may come from the graft donor. Sequencing was performed on PBMCs, mostly from graft donor cells, taken 360 days after TCRalphabeta/CD19-depleted stem cell transplant. This sequence joins TRBV11-2 and TRBJ1-6; 9 positions agree with TRBD1. In DNA form, the CDR3 reads TGTGCCAGCAGCGGAGGACAGGGGCTGGGAACCAGCTCCTATAATTCACCCCTCCACTTT. This encodes CASSGGQGLGTSSYNSPLHF.